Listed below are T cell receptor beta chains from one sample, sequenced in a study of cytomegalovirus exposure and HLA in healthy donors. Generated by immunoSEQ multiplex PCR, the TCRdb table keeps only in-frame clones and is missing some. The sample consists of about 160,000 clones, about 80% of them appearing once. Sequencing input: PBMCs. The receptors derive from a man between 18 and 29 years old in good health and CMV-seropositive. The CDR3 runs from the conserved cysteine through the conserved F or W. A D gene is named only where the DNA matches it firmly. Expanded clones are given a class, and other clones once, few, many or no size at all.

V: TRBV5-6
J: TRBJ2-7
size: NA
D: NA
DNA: TGTGCCAGCAGCCTCAAGGCGGGCTCCTACGAGCAGTACTTC
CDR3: CASSLKAGSYEQYF

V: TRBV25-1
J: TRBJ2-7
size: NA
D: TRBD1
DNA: TGTGCCAGCAGACCGGGACAGGGGAGTGCCGAGCAGTACTTC
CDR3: CASRPGQGSAEQYF

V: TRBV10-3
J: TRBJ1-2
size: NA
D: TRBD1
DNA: TGTGCCATCAGACGCCGGGACAGGGGTATGGGTGGCTACACCTTC
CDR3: CAIRRRDRGMGGYTF

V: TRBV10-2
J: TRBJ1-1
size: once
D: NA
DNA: TGCGCCAGCAGTGAGCCCGACAGACTGAACACTGAAGCTTTCTTT
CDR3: CASSEPDRLNTEAFF

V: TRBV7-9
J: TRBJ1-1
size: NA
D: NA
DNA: TGTGCCAGCGGAGTCATGAACACTGAAGCTTTCTTT
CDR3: CASGVMNTEAFF

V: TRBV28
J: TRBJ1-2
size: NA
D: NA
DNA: TGTGCCAGCAGTTATCCGGGTACGGGCTACACCTTC
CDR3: CASSYPGTGYTF

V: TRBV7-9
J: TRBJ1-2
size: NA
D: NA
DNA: TGTGCCAGCAGCTTAGCCCCACTCGTTGGAGGTGGCTACACCTTC
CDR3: CASSLAPLVGGGYTF

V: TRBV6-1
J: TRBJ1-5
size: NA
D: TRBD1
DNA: TGTGCCAGCAGTGAGATGGGACAGATCAATCAGCCCCAGCATTTT
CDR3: CASSEMGQINQPQHF

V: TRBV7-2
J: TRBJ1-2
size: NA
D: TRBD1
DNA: TGTGCCAGCAGCTTAGACAGGGGATATGGCTACACCTTC
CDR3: CASSLDRGYGYTF

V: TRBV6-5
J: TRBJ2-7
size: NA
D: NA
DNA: TGTGCCAGCAGTTACTCGATTCCGCGTAGCTCCTACGAGCAGTACTTC
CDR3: CASSYSIPRSSYEQYF

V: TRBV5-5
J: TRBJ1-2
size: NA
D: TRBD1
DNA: TGTGCCAGCAGCCCTGACAGGGAATATCACTATGGCTACACCTTC
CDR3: CASSPDREYHYGYTF

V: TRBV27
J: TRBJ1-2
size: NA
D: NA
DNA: TGTGCCAGCGCTCGGGGGGCGGTCGACTATGGCTACACCTTC
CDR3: CASARGAVDYGYTF

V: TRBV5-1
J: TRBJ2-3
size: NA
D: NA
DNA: TGCGCCAGCAGAGAGGATACGCAGTATTTT
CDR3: CASREDTQYF

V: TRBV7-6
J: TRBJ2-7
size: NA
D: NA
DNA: TGTGCCAGCAGCTTAGATGAGGGCTCCTACGAGCAGTACTTC
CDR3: CASSLDEGSYEQYF

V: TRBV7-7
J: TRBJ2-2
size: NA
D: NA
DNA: TGTGCTAGCAGCCGGTGGAGCACCGGGGAGCTGTTTTTT
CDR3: CASSRWSTGELFF

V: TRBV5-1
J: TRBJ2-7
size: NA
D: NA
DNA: TGCGCCAGCAGCTTGGAGGGCGGGGACTACGAGCAGTACTTC
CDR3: CASSLEGGDYEQYF

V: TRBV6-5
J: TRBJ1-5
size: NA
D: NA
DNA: TGTGCCAGCAAAACCGCCAGGGGTGTTGAACAGCCCCAGCATTTT
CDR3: CASKTARGVEQPQHF

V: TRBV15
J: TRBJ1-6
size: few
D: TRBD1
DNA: TGTGCCACCAGCAGGTCCGGGACAGGGGGCCTCCACTTT
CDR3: CATSRSGTGGLHF

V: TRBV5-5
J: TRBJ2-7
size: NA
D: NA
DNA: TGTGCCAGCAGCTTTGACCGGGTCTCCTACGAGCAGTACTTC
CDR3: CASSFDRVSYEQYF

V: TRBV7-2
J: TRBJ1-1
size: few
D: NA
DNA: TGTGCCAGCAGCCTCCTGGACAGCACTGAAGCTTTCTTT
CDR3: CASSLLDSTEAFF

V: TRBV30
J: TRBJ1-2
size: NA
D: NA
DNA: TGTGCCTGGACCCGCGGGGGCGGGGACTATGGCTACACCTTC
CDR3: CAWTRGGGDYGYTF

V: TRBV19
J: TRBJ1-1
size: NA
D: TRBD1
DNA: TGTGCCAGTACGACAGGGGGTTTCGCTGAAGCTTTCTTT
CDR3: CASTTGGFAEAFF

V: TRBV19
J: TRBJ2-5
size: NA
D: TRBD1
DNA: TGTGCCAGTAGTACGACAGGGGGAGAGACCCAGTACTTC
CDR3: CASSTTGGETQYF

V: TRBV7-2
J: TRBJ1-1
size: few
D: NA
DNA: TGTGCCAGCAGCTTCCCCGGGGGGCGCCTAGTCGGAGCTTTCTTT
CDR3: CASSFPGGRLVGAFF

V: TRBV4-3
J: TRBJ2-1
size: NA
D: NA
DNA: TGCGCCAGCAGCCAAGGACTAGTCCATGAGCAGTTCTTC
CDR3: CASSQGLVHEQFF

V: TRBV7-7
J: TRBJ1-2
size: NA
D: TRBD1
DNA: TGTGCCAGCAGTTTAGACCCACCCGGGACAGACTATGGCTACACCTTC
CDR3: CASSLDPPGTDYGYTF

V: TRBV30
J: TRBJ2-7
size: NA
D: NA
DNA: TGTGCCTGGAGTGTAGGATTTAGACAGATATACGAGCAGTACTTC
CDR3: CAWSVGFRQIYEQYF

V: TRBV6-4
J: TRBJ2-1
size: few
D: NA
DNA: TGTGCCAGCAGTGAAGGGGGGGACTACAATGAGCAGTTCTTC
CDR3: CASSEGGDYNEQFF

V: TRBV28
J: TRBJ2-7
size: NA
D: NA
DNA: TGTGCCAGCAGAAAGGGCAGACTACCCTACGAGCAGTACTTC
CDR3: CASRKGRLPYEQYF

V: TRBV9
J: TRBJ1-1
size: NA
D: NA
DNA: TGTGCCAGCAGCGTAGAGGACAGTGAAGCTTTCTTT
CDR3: CASSVEDSEAFF

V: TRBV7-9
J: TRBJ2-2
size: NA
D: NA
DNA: TGTGCCAGCAGCCCCAGTCCCGGGGAGCTGTTTTTT
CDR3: CASSPSPGELFF

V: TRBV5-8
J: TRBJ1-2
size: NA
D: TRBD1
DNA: TGTGCCAGCAGAACGAAGGACAGGAGCTTGGATTATGGCTACACCTTC
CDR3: CASRTKDRSLDYGYTF

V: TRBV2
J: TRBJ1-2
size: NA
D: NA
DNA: TGTGCCAGTCATACCACAGGGGGCTACACCTTC
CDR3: CASHTTGGYTF

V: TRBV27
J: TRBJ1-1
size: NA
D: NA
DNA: TGTGCCAGCAGATTAGTCTCGAGCACTGAAGCTTTCTTT
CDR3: CASRLVSSTEAFF

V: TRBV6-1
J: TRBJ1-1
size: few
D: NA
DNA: TGTGCCAGCAGTCCTTCCCGAGATACTGAAGCTTTCTTT
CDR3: CASSPSRDTEAFF